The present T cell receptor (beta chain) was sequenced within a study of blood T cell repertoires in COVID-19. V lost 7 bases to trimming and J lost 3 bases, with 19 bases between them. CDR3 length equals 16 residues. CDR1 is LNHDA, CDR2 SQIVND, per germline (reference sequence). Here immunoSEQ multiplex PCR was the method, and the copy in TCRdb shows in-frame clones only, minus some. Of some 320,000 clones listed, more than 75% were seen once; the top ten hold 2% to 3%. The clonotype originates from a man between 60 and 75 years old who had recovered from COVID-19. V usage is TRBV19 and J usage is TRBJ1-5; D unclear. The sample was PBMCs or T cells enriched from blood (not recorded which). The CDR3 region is CASTSTLGLLNQPQHF. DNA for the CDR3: TGTGCCAGTACTTCTACACTCGGACTCCTCAATCAGCCCCAGCATTTT.